This T cell receptor (beta chain) is drawn from a study of cytomegalovirus exposure and HLA in healthy donors. Study details: In a later analysis, the roughly 120 validation repertoires were reported to have used the same platform as the 600 to 800 first-cohort repertoires.

The CDR3 has 13 amino acids. V lost 8 bases, J lost 2 bases, and 4 bases stayed unmatched. The germline V gene encodes CDR1 LNHDA and CDR2 SQIVND (reference sequence). Only in-frame clones appear in the TCRdb table, and some are missing; sequencing was by immunoSEQ multiplex PCR. The sample includes tens of thousands of clones, approximately 96% of them seen just once. The clonotype comes from a man aged 18 to 30 in good health and CMV-seropositive. J is TRBJ2-5 and V is TRBV19, with TRBD2 identical over 8 bases. The sample consisted of PBMCs. The CDR3 loop reads CASRGGWQETQYF. The CDR3 nucleotides are TGTGCCAGTCGGGGGGGGTGGCAAGAGACCCAGTACTTC.